The sequence of this T cell receptor beta chain was determined in a study of shared clonotypes between healthy human individuals. Study details: For every donor, three CD4 naive, three CD4 memory, two CD8 naive and one CD8 memory plates were used.

The germline CDR1 and CDR2 sequences are MNHEY and SMNVEV (reference sequence). V gave up 7 bases and J gave up 4 bases, with 19 bases separating them. The CDR3 consists of 15 residues. The protocol was immunoSEQ multiplex PCR, while the TCRdb copy is restricted to in-frame clones and leaves out a portion. The repertoire holds fewer than 850,000 clones, with approximately 96% as singletons. CD45RO negativity and positive selection for CCR7 defined naive CD8 cells, a population that excluded terminally differentiated effector memory CD45RA+ cells. The chain combines TRBV27 with TRBJ1-1; possibly TRBD1 for D (5 bases). This TCR was sampled from a man aged 25 to 40 in good health. Sequenced input: naive CD8+ T cells sorted from blood. The CDR3 sequence: CASTSYGGGGTEAFF. CDR3 nucleotides: TGTGCCAGCACCTCCTACGGAGGCGGGGGCACTGAAGCTTTCTTT.